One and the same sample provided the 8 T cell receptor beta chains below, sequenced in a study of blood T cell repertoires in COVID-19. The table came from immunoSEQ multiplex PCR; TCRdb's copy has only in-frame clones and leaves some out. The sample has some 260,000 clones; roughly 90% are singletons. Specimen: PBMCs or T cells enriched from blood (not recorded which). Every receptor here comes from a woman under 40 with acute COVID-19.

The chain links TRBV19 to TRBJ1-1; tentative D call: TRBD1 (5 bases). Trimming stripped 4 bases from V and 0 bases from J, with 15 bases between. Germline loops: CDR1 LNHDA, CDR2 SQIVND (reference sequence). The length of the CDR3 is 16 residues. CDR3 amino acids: CASSKGEGRMNTEAFF. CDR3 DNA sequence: TGTGCCAGTAGTAAAGGGGAAGGGCGCATGAACACTGAAGCTTTCTTT. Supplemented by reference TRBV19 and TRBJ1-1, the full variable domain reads DGGITQSPKYLFRKEGQNVTLSCEQNLNHDAMYWYRQDPGQGLRLIYYSQIVNDFQKGDIAEGYSVSREKKESFPLTVTSAQKNPTAFYLCASSKGEGRMNTEAFFGQGTRLTVV.

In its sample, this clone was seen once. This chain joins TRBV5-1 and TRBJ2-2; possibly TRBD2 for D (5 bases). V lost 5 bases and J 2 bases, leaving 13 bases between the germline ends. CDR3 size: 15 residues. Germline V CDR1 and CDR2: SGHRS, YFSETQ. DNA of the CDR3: TGCGCCAGCAGACAAAACACGGGAAACACCGGGGAGCTGTTTTTT. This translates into CASRQNTGNTGELFF.

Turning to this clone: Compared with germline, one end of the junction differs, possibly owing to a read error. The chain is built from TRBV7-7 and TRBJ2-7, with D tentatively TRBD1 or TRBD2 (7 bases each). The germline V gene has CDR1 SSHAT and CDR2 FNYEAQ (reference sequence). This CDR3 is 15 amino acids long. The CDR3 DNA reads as TGTGCTAGCAGGGGGGGACGGGCCTCCTCCTACGAGCAGTACTTC. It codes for CASRGGRASSYEQYF.

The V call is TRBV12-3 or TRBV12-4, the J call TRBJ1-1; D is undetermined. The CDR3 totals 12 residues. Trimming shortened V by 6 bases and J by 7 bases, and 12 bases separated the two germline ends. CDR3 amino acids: CASSTYPNEAFF. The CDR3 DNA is TGTGCCAGCAGCACCTACCCCAATGAAGCTTTCTTT.

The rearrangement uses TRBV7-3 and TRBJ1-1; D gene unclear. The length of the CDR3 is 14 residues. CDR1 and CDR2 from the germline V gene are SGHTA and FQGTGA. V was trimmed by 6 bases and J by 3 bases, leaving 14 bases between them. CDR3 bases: TGTGCCAGCAGACGCGGGATCGGGGACACTGAAGCTTTCTTT. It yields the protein CASRRGIGDTEAFF.

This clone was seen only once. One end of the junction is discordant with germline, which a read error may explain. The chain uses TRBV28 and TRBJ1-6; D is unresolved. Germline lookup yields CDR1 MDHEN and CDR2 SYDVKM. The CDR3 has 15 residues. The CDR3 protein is CASSGGSTVNSPPHF. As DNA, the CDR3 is TGTGCCAGCAGTGGAGGGAGTACGGTCAATTCACCCCCCCACTTT. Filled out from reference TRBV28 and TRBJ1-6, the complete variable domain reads DVKVTQSSRYLVKRTGEKVFLECVQDMDHENMFWYRQDPGLGLRLIYFSYDVKMKEKGDIPEGYSVSREKKERFSLILESASTNQTSMYLCASSGGSTVNSPPHFGNGTRLTVT.

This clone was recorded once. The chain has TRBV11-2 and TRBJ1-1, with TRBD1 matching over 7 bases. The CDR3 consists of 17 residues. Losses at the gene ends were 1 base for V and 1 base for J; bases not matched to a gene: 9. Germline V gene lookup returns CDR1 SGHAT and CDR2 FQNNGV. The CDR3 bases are TGTGCCAGCAGCTTAGGTATTAGTTACAGGGGGAACACTGAAGCTTTCTTT. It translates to CASSLGISYRGNTEAFF.

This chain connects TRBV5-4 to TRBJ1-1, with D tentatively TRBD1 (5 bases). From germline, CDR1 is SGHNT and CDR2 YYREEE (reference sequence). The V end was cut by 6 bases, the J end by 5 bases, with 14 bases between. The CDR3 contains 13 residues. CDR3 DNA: TGTGCCAGCACCATCGGGACTCTTACTGAAGCTTTCTTT. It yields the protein CASTIGTLTEAFF. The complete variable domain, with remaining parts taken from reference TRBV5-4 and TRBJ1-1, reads ETGVTQSPTHLIKTRGQQVTLRCSSQSGHNTVSWYQQALGQGPQFIFQYYREEENGRGNFPPRFSGLQFPNYSSELNVNALELDDSALYLCASTIGTLTEAFFGQGTRLTVV.